This T cell receptor (beta chain) comes out of a study of coeliac disease. Looking at the study overall: Coeliac patients had newly diagnosed active disease, refractory type I disease, or gluten-free diet control.

Regarding the study as a whole: According to the authors, this method cannot detect gliadin-specific T cells in an unbiased way. Most TRB amino acid sequences occurred in only one sample.

Here immunoSEQ multiplex PCR was the method, and the copy in TCRdb shows in-frame clones only, minus some. The sample lists around 4,000 clones, less than 65% occurring once. This clone was counted only a few times. Its antigen is undetermined. The sequenced sample consisted of intraepithelial lymphocytes from the gut. This clonotype was sampled from a woman between 18 and 30 years old with active celiac disease.

The CDR3 DNA sequence: TGCGCCAGCAGAAGGGCAGGGGAACCCTATGGCTACACCTTC. Translating it yields CASRRAGEPYGYTF. The chain uses TRBV5-1 and TRBJ1-2; D perhaps matches TRBD1 (6 bases). The V and J ends lost 5 bases and 4 bases respectively, with 15 bases between them. The CDR3 is 14 residues long. The germline gives CDR1 SGHRS, CDR2 YFSETQ.